This TCR beta chain was observed in a study of blood T cell repertoires in COVID-19. This CDR3 is built from 15 residues. The germline V gene has CDR1 MNHEY and CDR2 SMNVEV (reference sequence). Trimming took 4 bases from V and 6 from J; bases not matched to a gene: 7. Produced via immunoSEQ multiplex PCR; TCRdb's table is partial and in-frame only. This table holds 60,000 to 85,000 clones, around nine tenths found once. The clonotype comes from a man aged 50-60 years with acute or convalescent COVID-19. The sequenced material came from peripheral blood. The chain has TRBV27 and TRBJ2-1, with 9 bases aligning to TRBD2. The CDR3 loop is CASSSSGGPSNEQFF. Here the CDR3 DNA reads TGTGCCAGCAGTTCCAGCGGGGGGCCCAGCAATGAGCAGTTCTTC.